This T cell receptor beta chain was identified in a study of human T cells and chemical hapten exposure. TCRdb reprocessed the RACE reads via MiXCR and lists one record per CDR3 protein. The sample includes 180,000 or so distinct CDR3 sequences, around 24% of them seen just once. V dropped 7 bases and J dropped 3; count of bases not matched to a gene: 5. The CDR3 extends over 15 amino acids. The time point is: patch test 1, 2 weeks after DPC sensitization. Treatment of the sample: therapeutic diphenylcyclopropenone sensitization with weekly scalp DPC. V and J are TRBV12-3 or TRBV12-4 and TRBJ2-3; 12 bases are shared with TRBD2. The sample in question was whole blood, obtained in connection with sensitization to the hapten diphenylcyclopropenone (DPC). This clonotype was sampled from a woman aged 50 to 60 with alopecia areata. Some clones in this sample may be carry-over from other donors' samples. CDR3 bases: TGTGCCAGCACTCCTCTAGCGGGAGGGACAGATACGCAGTATTTT. It codes for CASTPLAGGTDTQYF.